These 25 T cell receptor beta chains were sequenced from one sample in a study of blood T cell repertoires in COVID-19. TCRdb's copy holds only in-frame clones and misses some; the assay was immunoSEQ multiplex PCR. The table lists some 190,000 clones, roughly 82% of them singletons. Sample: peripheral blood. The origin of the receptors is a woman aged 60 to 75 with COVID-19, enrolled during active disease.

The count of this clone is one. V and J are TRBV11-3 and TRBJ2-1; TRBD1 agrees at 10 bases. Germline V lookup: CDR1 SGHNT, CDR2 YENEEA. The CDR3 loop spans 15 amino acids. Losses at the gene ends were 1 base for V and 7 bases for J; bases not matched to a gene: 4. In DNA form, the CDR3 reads TGTGCCAGCAGCTTAGGGGGACAGGGGAGGAATGAGCAGTTCTTC. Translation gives CASSLGGQGRNEQFF.

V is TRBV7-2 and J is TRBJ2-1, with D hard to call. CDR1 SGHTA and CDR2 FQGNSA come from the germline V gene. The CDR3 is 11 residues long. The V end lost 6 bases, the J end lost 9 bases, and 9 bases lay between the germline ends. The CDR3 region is CASRKLREQFF. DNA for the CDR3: TGTGCCAGCAGGAAGCTGCGTGAGCAGTTCTTC.

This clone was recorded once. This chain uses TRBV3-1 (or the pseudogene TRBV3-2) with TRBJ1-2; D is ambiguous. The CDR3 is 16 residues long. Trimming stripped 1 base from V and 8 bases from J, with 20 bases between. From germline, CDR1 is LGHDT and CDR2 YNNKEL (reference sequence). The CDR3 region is CASSQALKLGVYGYTF. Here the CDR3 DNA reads TGTGCCAGCAGCCAAGCCTTGAAGCTCGGGGTTTACGGCTACACCTTC.

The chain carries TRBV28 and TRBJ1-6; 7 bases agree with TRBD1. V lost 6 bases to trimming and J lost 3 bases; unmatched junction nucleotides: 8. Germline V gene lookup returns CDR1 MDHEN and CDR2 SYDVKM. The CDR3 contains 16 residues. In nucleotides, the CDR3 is TGTGCCAGCAGCCGGACAGGCGCCAGCTATAATTCACCCCTCCACTTT. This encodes CASSRTGASYNSPLHF.

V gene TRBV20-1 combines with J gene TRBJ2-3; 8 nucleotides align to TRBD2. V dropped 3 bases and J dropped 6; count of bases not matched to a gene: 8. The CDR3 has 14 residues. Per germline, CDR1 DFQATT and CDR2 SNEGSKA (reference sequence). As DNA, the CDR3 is TGCAGTGCTAGTCGGACTAGCAACGGGGATACGCAGTATTTT. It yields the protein CSASRTSNGDTQYF.

CDR3 sequence (DNA): TGTGCCAGCAGCATCCGGGGGGTCGGCACTGAAGCTTTCTTT. Its translation: CASSIRGVGTEAFF. The chain employs TRBV9 and TRBJ1-1; tentatively, D is TRBD1 (5 bases). Germline V gene data show CDR1 as SGDLS and CDR2 as YYNGEE. CDR3 length equals 14 residues. V was cut by 4 bases and J by 4 bases, with 14 bases left in between.

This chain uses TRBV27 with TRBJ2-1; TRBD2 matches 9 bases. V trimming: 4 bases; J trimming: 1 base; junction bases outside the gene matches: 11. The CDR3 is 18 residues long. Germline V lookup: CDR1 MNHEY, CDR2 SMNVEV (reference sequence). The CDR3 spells CASSSSRLAATSYNEQFF. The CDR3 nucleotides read TGTGCCAGCAGTTCCTCCCGACTAGCGGCCACGTCCTACAATGAGCAGTTCTTC.

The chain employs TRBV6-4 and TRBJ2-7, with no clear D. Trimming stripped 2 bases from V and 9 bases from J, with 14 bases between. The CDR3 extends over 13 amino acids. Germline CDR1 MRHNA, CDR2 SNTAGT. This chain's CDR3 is CASSDSNSPWQYV. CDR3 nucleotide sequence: TGTGCCAGCAGTGACAGTAACAGCCCTTGGCAGTACGTC.

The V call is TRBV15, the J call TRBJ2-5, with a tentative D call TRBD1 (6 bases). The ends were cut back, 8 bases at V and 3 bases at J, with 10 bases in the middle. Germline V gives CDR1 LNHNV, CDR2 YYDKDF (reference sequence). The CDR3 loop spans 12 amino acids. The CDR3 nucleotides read TGTGCCACCGCGGCAGGGGAAGAGACCCAGTACTTC. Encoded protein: CATAAGEETQYF.

The CDR3 DNA follows: TGTGCCAGCAGCTTAGCGGGCCTAAGCAATGAGCAGTTCTTC. This sequence encodes CASSLAGLSNEQFF. The chain recombines TRBV7-2 with TRBJ2-1; D is undetermined. CDR1 is SGHTA and CDR2 is FQGNSA in the germline V gene. Trimming removed 0 bases at V and 6 bases at J, with 9 bases between. The CDR3 contains 14 residues. Full variable domain (remainder filled in from reference TRBV7-2 and TRBJ2-1): GAGVSQSPSNKVTEKGKDVELRCDPISGHTALYWYRQSLGQGLEFLIYFQGNSAPDKSGLPSDRFSAERTGGSVSTLTIQRTQQEDSAVYLCASSLAGLSNEQFFGPGTRLTVL.

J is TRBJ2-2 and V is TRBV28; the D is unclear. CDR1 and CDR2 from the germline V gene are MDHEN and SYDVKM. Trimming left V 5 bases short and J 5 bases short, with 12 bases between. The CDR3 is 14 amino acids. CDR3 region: CASSPPRVTGELFF. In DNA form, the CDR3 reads TGTGCCAGCAGTCCCCCTCGGGTAACCGGGGAGCTGTTTTTT.

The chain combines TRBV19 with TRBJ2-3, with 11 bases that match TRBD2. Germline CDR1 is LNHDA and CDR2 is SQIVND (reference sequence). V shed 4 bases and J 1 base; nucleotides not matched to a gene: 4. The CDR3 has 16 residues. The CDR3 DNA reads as TGTGCCAGTAGTACTAGCGGGAGGTTTGGCACAGATACGCAGTATTTT. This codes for CASSTSGRFGTDTQYF.

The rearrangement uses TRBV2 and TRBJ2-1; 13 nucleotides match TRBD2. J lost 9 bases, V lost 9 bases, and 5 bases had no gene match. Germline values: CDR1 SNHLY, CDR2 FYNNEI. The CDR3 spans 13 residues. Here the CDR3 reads CARGGLAGTEQFF. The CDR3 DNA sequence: TGTGCCAGGGGGGGACTAGCGGGGACTGAGCAGTTCTTC.

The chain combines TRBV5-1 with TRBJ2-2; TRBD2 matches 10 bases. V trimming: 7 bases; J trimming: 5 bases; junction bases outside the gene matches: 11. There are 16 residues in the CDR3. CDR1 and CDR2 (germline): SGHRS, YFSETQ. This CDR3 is CASGIAGGSVTGELFF. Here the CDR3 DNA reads TGCGCCAGCGGTATAGCGGGAGGATCGGTTACCGGGGAGCTGTTTTTT.

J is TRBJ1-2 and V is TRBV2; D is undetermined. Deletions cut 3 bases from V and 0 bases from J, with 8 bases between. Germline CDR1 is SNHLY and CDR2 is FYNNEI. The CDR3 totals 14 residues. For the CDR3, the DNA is TGTGCCAGCAGTGATAGACAAACTAACTATGGCTACACCTTC. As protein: CASSDRQTNYGYTF. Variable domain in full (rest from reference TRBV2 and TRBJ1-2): EPEVTQTPSHQVTQMGQEVILRCVPISNHLYFYWYRQILGQKVEFLVSFYNNEISEKSEIFDDQFSVERPDGSNFTLKIRSTKLEDSAMYFCASSDRQTNYGYTFGSGTRLTVV.

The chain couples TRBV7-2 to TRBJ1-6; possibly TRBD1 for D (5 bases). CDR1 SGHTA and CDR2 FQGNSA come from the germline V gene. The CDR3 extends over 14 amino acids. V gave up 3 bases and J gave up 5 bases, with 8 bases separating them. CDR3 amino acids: CASSFETDNSPLHF. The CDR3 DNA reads TGTGCCAGCAGCTTTGAGACAGATAATTCACCCCTCCACTTT.

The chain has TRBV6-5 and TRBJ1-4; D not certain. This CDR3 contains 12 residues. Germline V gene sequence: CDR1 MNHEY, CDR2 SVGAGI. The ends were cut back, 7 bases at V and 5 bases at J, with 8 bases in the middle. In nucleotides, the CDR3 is TGTGCCAGCAAGGAGAGGAATGAAAAACTGTTTTTT. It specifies CASKERNEKLFF.

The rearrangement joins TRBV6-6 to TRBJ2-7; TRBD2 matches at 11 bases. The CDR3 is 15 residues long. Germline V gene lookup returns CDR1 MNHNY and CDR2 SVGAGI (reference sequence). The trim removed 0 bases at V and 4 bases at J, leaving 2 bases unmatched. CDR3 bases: TGTGCCAGCAGTTACTCCGGACTAGCGGGTTACGAGCAGTACGTC. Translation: CASSYSGLAGYEQYV.

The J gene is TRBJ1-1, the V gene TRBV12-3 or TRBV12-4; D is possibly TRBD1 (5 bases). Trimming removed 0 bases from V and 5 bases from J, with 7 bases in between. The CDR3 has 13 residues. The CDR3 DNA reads TGTGCCAGCAGTTTAGCGACAGAAACTGAAGCTTTCTTT. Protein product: CASSLATETEAFF.

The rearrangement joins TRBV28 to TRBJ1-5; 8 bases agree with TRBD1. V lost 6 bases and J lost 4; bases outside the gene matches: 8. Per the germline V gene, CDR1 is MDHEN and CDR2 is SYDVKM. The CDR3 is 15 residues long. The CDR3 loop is CASSPQGQGNQPQHF. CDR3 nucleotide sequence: TGTGCCAGCAGCCCTCAAGGACAGGGAAATCAGCCCCAGCATTTT. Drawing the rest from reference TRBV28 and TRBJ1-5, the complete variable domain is DVKVTQSSRYLVKRTGEKVFLECVQDMDHENMFWYRQDPGLGLRLIYFSYDVKMKEKGDIPEGYSVSREKKERFSLILESASTNQTSMYLCASSPQGQGNQPQHFGDGTRLSIL.

The CDR3 nucleotides are TGTGCCAGCAGTGAGGGACAGGGAAGGTATGGCTACACCTTC. This translates into CASSEGQGRYGYTF. This rearrangement joins TRBV2 to TRBJ1-2; 9 bases are shared with TRBD1. This CDR3 comprises 14 residues. From germline, CDR1 is SNHLY and CDR2 FYNNEI. V lost 3 bases to trimming and J lost 5 bases; unmatched junction nucleotides: 4.

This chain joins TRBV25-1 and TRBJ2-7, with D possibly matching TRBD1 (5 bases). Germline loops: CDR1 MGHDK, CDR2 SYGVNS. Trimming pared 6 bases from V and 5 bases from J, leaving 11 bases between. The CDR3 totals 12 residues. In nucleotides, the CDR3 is TGTGCCAGCAGAAGGGTAGGGGACGAGCAGTACTTC. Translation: CASRRVGDEQYF.

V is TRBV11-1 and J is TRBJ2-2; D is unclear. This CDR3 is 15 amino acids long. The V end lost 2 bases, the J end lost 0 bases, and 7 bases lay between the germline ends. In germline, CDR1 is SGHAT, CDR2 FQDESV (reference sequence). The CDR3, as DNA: TGTGCCAGCAGCTTACGCAGGTCGAACACCGGGGAGCTGTTTTTT. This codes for CASSLRRSNTGELFF.

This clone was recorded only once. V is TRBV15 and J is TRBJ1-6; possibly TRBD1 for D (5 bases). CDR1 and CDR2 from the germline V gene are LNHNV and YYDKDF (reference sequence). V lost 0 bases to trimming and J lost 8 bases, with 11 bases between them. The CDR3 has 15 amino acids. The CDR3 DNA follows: TGTGCCACCAGCAGAGATTTTCAGGGCGATTCACCCCTCCACTTT. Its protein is CATSRDFQGDSPLHF.

CDR3 DNA: TGTGCCAGCAGTTACTCGAGTCTAGCGGGACGCACAGATACGCAGTATTTT. As protein: CASSYSSLAGRTDTQYF. The J gene is TRBJ2-3, the V gene TRBV6-2 or TRBV6-3; 9 positions match TRBD2. Germline CDR1 MNHEY, CDR2 SVGEGT. CDR3 size: 17 residues. V lost 0 bases to trimming and J lost 1 base; unmatched junction nucleotides: 5.